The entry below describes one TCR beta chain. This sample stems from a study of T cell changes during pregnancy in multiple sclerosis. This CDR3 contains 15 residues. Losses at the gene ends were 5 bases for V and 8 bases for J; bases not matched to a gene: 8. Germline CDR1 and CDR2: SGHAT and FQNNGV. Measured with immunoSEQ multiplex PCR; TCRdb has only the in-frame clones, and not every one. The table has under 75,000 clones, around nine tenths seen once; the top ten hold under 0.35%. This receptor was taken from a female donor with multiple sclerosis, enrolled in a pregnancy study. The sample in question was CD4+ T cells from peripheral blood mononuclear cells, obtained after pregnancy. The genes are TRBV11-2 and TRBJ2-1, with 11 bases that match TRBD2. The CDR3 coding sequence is TGTGCCAGCAGCGACCGACTAGCGGGGAACCATGAGCAGTTCTTC. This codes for CASSDRLAGNHEQFF.